This TCR beta chain was profiled in a study of blood T cells in healthy people across ages. The V gene lost 2 bases and the J gene lost 5 bases, with 16 bases spanning the gap. CDR3 length equals 16 residues. CDR1 is MNHEY, CDR2 SMNVEV, per germline (reference sequence). Combining a sample-barcoded 5' primer with a J-beta primer mix, a second PCR ran for roughly 7 to 12 cycles. Using its own MiXCR run on the 5' RACE reads, TCRdb lists one record per CDR3 protein. The table has over a million distinct CDR3 sequences, over 35% seen once. This clonotype was seen only a few times. This clonotype originated in a woman aged 60-75 years in good health. Source material: blood. The V gene is TRBV27, the J gene TRBJ1-5; D possibly corresponds to TRBD1 (6 bases). The CDR3 here is CASSLRGVNRDQPQHF. CDR3 nucleotides: TGTGCCAGCAGTTTAAGAGGGGTTAACAGGGATCAGCCCCAGCATTTT.